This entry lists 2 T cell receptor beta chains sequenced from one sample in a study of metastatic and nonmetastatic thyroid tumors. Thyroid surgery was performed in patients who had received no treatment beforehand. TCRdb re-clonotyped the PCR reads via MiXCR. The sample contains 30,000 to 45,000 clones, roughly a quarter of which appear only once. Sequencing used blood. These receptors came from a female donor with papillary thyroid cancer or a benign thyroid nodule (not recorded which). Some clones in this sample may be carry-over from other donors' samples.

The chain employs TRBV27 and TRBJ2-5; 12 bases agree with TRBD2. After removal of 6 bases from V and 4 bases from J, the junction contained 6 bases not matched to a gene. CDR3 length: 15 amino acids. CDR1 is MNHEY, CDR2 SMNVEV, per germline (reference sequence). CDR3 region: CASSPGTSGRETQYF. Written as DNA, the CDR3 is TGTGCCAGCAGCCCCGGGACTAGCGGGCGAGAGACCCAGTACTTC.

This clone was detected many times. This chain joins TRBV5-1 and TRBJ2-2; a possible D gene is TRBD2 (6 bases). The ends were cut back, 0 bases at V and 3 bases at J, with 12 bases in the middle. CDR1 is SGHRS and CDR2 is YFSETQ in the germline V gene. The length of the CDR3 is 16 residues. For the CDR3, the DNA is TGCGCCAGCAGCTTGGCCGGGGGTTGGGACACCGGGGAGCTGTTTTTT. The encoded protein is CASSLAGGWDTGELFF.